Presented here are 25 T cell receptor beta chains from one specimen sequenced in a study of spatial heterogeneity in lung cancer. Study outcomes and limitations: The number of expanded tumor alpha and beta chains correlated with mutation number.

The antigens of these receptors remain unknown. Each CDR3 protein gets one entry after TCRdb re-called the 5' RACE reads with MiXCR. The repertoire holds about 100,000 distinct CDR3 sequences, with about 4.4% as singletons. The time point was: sample taken at primary tumor resection. Sequencing was performed on lung tumor tissue, taken at surgery. These TCRs come from a male donor with early-stage non-small cell lung cancer.

This clonotype was detected only a few times. The CDR3 loop reads CASNYNSGNTIYF. The CDR3, as DNA: TGTGCCAGCAACTATAACTCTGGAAACACCATATATTTT. This chain uses TRBV11-2 with TRBJ1-3; D remains ambiguous. V was cut by 7 bases and J by 0 bases, with 7 bases left in between. The CDR3 spans 13 residues. Germline lookup yields CDR1 SGHAT and CDR2 FQNNGV.

The table lists this clonotype with many counts. The chain joins TRBV29-1 to TRBJ2-7; D gene unclear. Germline V gives CDR1 SQVTM, CDR2 ANQGSEA. Trimming cost V 5 bases and J 1 base, with 12 bases left between them. The CDR3 covers 13 residues. In DNA, the CDR3 is TGCAGCGTTATAAGACCTCAATCCTACGAGCAGTACTTC. It yields the protein CSVIRPQSYEQYF.

There are many counts of this clonotype. This chain uses TRBV20-1 with TRBJ1-5, with TRBD1 matching over 7 bases. The length of the CDR3 is 11 residues. Trimming at V came to 8 bases and at J to 2 bases, leaving 0 bases not matched to a gene. CDR1 is DFQATT and CDR2 is SNEGSKA in the germline V gene (reference sequence). The CDR3 bases are TGCAGTACAGGGGGCAATCAGCCCCAGCATTTT. It translates to CSTGGNQPQHF.

This clonotype has just a few counts. Compared with germline, one end of the junction differs, possibly owing to a read error. J is TRBJ2-2 and V is TRBV11-3; maybe TRBD2 (5 bases). Germline values: CDR1 SGHNT, CDR2 YENEEA. The CDR3 covers 14 residues. CDR3 bases: TGTGCCAGCAGCCTAGACTATTACACCGGGGAGCTGTTTTTT. Amino acids: CASSLDYYTGELFF.

In its sample, this clonotype was seen a few times. The chain links TRBV11-2 to TRBJ2-1; 8 nucleotides agree with TRBD1. Germline values: CDR1 SGHAT, CDR2 FQNNGV. Trimming took 0 bases from V and 4 from J; bases not matched to a gene: 8. There are 17 residues in the CDR3. The CDR3 loop reads CASSLDRKQGVYNEQFF. The CDR3 DNA is TGTGCCAGCAGCTTAGATAGGAAACAGGGGGTATACAATGAGCAGTTCTTC. The whole variable domain, filled in from reference TRBV11-2 and TRBJ2-1, reads EAGVAQSPRYKIIEKRQSVAFWCNPISGHATLYWYQQILGQGPKLLIQFQNNGVVDDSQLPKDRFSAERLKGVDSTLKIQPAKLEDSAVYLCASSLDRKQGVYNEQFFGPGTRLTVL.

At least ten counts were recorded for this clonotype. J is TRBJ2-2 and V is TRBV12-3 or TRBV12-4; D is perhaps TRBD1 or TRBD2 (5 bases each). V was shortened by 3 bases and J by 1 base, with 9 bases between the two germline ends. The CDR3 totals 15 residues. The CDR3 sequence: CASSLSGRNTGELFF. As DNA, the CDR3 is TGTGCCAGCAGTTTGTCGGGACGGAACACCGGGGAGCTGTTTTTT.

This clonotype was seen repeatedly, ten times or more. J is TRBJ2-2 and V is TRBV28; D call uncertain. Germline V CDR1 and CDR2: MDHEN, SYDVKM. V was shortened by 5 bases and J by 1 base, with 14 bases between the two germline ends. This CDR3 is built from 16 residues. CDR3 nucleotides: TGTGCCAGCAGTCCGAGGATCGGGTTGAACACCGGGGAGCTGTTTTTT. Residues: CASSPRIGLNTGELFF.

The sample holds many counts of this clonotype. The chain links TRBV11-2 to TRBJ1-2; D unresolved. This CDR3 has 13 residues. CDR1 is SGHAT and CDR2 is FQNNGV in the germline V gene. Deletions cut 1 base from V and 5 bases from J, with 8 bases between. The CDR3 nucleotides are TGTGCCAGCAGCTTAGTTTCAGAATATGGCTACACCTTC. Protein sequence: CASSLVSEYGYTF.

The V and J genes are TRBV28 and TRBJ2-7; a possible D gene is TRBD1 (5 bases). The V and J ends lost 2 bases and 2 bases respectively, with 10 bases between them. The germline CDR1 and CDR2 sequences are MDHEN and SYDVKM. CDR3 length: 14 amino acids. This CDR3 is CASSLRGFAYEQYF. In nucleotides, the CDR3 is TGTGCCAGCAGTTTAAGGGGTTTTGCCTACGAGCAGTACTTC.

This clonotype was counted ten times or more. CDR3 amino acids: CASSQMTGLGATNEKLFF. The DNA of the CDR3 is TGCGCCAGCAGCCAAATGACAGGTCTGGGGGCAACTAATGAAAAACTGTTTTTT. V usage is TRBV4-1 and J usage is TRBJ1-4; D possibly corresponds to TRBD1 (6 bases). V lost 2 bases and J lost 0, with 16 bases in between. This CDR3 spans 18 amino acids. The germline V gene encodes CDR1 MGHRA and CDR2 YSYEKL.

This clonotype showed up many times. The chain is built from TRBV5-1 and TRBJ2-7; D is possibly TRBD1 (6 bases). Per germline, CDR1 SGHRS and CDR2 YFSETQ. Trimming stripped 4 bases from V and 6 bases from J, with 14 bases between. This CDR3 is 13 amino acids long. In nucleotides, the CDR3 is TGCGCCAGCAGCCCATTACAGGGAAGCGAGCAGTACTTC. Translating it yields CASSPLQGSEQYF.

This clonotype has at least ten counts. The chain carries TRBV2 and TRBJ2-1; TRBD2 agrees at 8 bases. The J segment lost 7 bases and the V segment lost 6 bases, leaving 11 bases of the junction unmatched. Germline V gene sequence: CDR1 SNHLY, CDR2 FYNNEI. The CDR3 sequence is 15 residues long. CDR3: CASRTTSGVLNEQFF. As DNA, the CDR3 is TGTGCCAGCAGAACTACTAGCGGAGTTTTGAATGAGCAGTTCTTC.

This clonotype was seen many times. The V gene is TRBV20-1, the J gene TRBJ1-5; no clear D gene. The V gene's germline CDR1 is DFQATT and CDR2 SNEGSKA (reference sequence). Between the trimmed V and J ends, which lost 3 bases and 6 bases, there was a span of 15 bases. The CDR3 has 14 amino acids. The CDR3 DNA follows: TGCAGTGCTAGTCCGGGTCACCGGCGTCAGCCCCAGCATTTT. This translates into CSASPGHRRQPQHF.

In this sample, this clonotype turned up many times. This chain links TRBV2 with TRBJ2-2; D is undetermined. V lost 6 bases to trimming and J lost 3 bases, with 5 bases between them. This CDR3 comprises 12 residues. In germline, CDR1 is SNHLY, CDR2 FYNNEI. For the CDR3, the DNA is TGTGCCAGCAGCTTCTACACCGGGGAGCTGTTTTTT. It translates to CASSFYTGELFF. Based on the CDR3 plus reference TRBV2 and TRBJ2-2, the full variable domain is EPEVTQTPSHQVTQMGQEVILRCVPISNHLYFYWYRQILGQKVEFLVSFYNNEISEKSEIFDDQFSVERPDGSNFTLKIRSTKLEDSAMYFCASSFYTGELFFGEGSRLTVL.

Worth noting for this clonotype: The missing conserved phenylalanine or tryptophan at the end of this CDR3 makes a read error likely. The chain is built from TRBV12-3 or TRBV12-4 and TRBJ2-3, with 7 bases lining up with TRBD1. The CDR3 totals 20 residues. The J segment lost 0 bases and the V segment lost 2 bases, leaving 17 bases of the junction unmatched. The CDR3 reads CASSLSLPYTGVTSTDTQYY. In nucleotides, the CDR3 is TGTGCCAGCAGTTTATCACTTCCGTATACAGGGGTGACGAGCACAGATACGCAGTATTAT.

In this sample, this clonotype turned up many times. The chain joins TRBV20-1 to TRBJ2-1; 7 bases line up with TRBD2. Unmatched junction bases numbered 6, after V lost 3 bases and J lost 1 base. CDR1 DFQATT and CDR2 SNEGSKA come from the germline V gene (reference sequence). The CDR3 contains 15 residues. The CDR3 DNA is TGCAGTGCTAGCCCTGGGGGGGGGTCCTACAATGAGCAGTTCTTC. It encodes CSASPGGGSYNEQFF.

This clonotype was detected many times. V and J are TRBV28 and TRBJ1-4; D remains ambiguous. V was shortened by 5 bases and J by 4 bases, with 8 bases between the two germline ends. The CDR3 sequence is 13 residues long. Germline V gene lookup returns CDR1 MDHEN and CDR2 SYDVKM. CDR3 sequence (DNA): TGTGCCAGCAGTAACGCCTTTAATGAAAAACTGTTTTTT. The encoded protein is CASSNAFNEKLFF.

This clonotype was counted many times. This chain links TRBV5-1 with TRBJ2-2; D remains unclear. This CDR3 spans 15 amino acids. The germline gives CDR1 SGHRS, CDR2 YFSETQ. With 3 bases removed from V and 2 bases from J, the gap between germline ends came to 11 bases. CDR3 sequence (DNA): TGCGCCAGCAGCTCTAACAGCCTTAACACCGGGGAGCTGTTTTTT. Its protein product is CASSSNSLNTGELFF.

Many counts were recorded for this clonotype. The V call is TRBV29-1, the J call TRBJ2-3; D might be TRBD1 (5 bases). In germline, CDR1 is SQVTM, CDR2 ANQGSEA. Trimming pared 4 bases from V and 1 base from J, leaving 9 bases between. The CDR3 covers 13 residues. DNA of the CDR3: TGCAGCGTTGTCCAGGGCGGCACAGATACGCAGTATTTT. It encodes CSVVQGGTDTQYF.

This chain connects TRBV5-6 to TRBJ1-2; 7 nucleotides match TRBD1. Looked up from germline, CDR1 is SGHDT and CDR2 is YYEEEE. There are 16 residues in the CDR3. V shed 0 bases and J 9 bases; nucleotides not matched to a gene: 14. The CDR3 DNA reads TGTGCCAGCAGCTTGGCCGGGGACAGAACCCTATGGAGCTACACCTTC. Its protein is CASSLAGDRTLWSYTF.

This clonotype was counted ten times or more. This sequence joins TRBV4-1 and TRBJ2-7, with D hard to call. The CDR3 contains 11 residues. Germline-derived CDR1 and CDR2 are MGHRA and YSYEKL. V dropped 8 bases and J dropped 6 bases, with 11 bases sitting between them. The CDR3 DNA sequence: TGCGCCAGCTCCTTTTTTGGCGAGCAGTACTTC. Translated, it gives CASSFFGEQYF.

The table lists this clonotype with many counts. The chain links TRBV5-1 to TRBJ1-3; D gene uncertain. The V and J ends lost 0 bases and 2 bases respectively, with 9 bases between them. The CDR3 extends over 15 amino acids. CDR1 and CDR2 from the germline V gene are SGHRS and YFSETQ. CDR3 nucleotide sequence: TGCGCCAGCAGCTTGGAGGGCAGAACTGGAAACACCATATATTTT. The encoded protein is CASSLEGRTGNTIYF.

The genes are TRBV19 and TRBJ2-7; a possible D gene is TRBD1 (5 bases). Germline V gives CDR1 LNHDA, CDR2 SQIVND (reference sequence). The CDR3 covers 15 residues. Trimming took 0 bases from V and 5 from J, leaving 14 bases between them. The CDR3 sequence is CASSIEWGRVDEQYF. CDR3 coding DNA: TGTGCCAGTAGTATAGAATGGGGCAGGGTCGACGAGCAGTACTTC.

The rearrangement links TRBV6-2 or TRBV6-3 to TRBJ2-1, with a weak D call TRBD2 (6 bases). Trimming took off 5 bases at V and 4 bases at J, with 18 bases between the two ends. This CDR3 is 16 amino acids long. In germline, CDR1 is MNHEY, CDR2 SVGEGT. CDR3 sequence: CASSPHPEGRYNEQFF. The DNA for the CDR3 is TGTGCCAGCAGTCCACATCCGGAGGGCCGATACAATGAGCAGTTCTTC.

V gene TRBV11-1 combines with J gene TRBJ2-7; TRBD1 matches at 7 bases. The CDR3 contains 14 residues. Germline lookup yields CDR1 SGHAT and CDR2 FQDESV (reference sequence). The junction had 7 bases not matched to a gene; V was cut back by 3 bases and J by 5 bases. The CDR3 nucleotides are TGTGCCAGCAGCTTTTCGACAGGGTCCCACGAGCAGTACTTC. It encodes CASSFSTGSHEQYF. The full variable domain, with the rest looked up from reference TRBV11-1 and TRBJ2-7, is EAEVAQSPRYKITEKSQAVAFWCDPISGHATLYWYRQILGQGPELLVQFQDESVVDDSQLPKDRFSAERLKGVDSTLKIQPAELGDSAMYLCASSFSTGSHEQYFGPGTRLTVT.